This passage covers 13 T cell receptor beta chains from one sample sequenced in a study of cytomegalovirus exposure and HLA in healthy donors. Vbeta (60) and Jbeta (13) primers were used in the PCR. The repertoire was sequenced with immunoSEQ multiplex PCR; TCRdb's copy has only in-frame clones and lacks some. The sample has over 150,000 clones, about four fifths seen once. Material for sequencing was PBMCs. All receptors come from a girl aged 10-17 years in good health and CMV-seropositive.

The CDR3 nucleotides are TGTGCCAGCAGCGGTCGAGGGATATCCCCGAACACTGAAGCTTTCTTT. Its protein product is CASSGRGISPNTEAFF. The chain combines TRBV13 with TRBJ1-1; D gene unclear. V was shortened by 5 bases and J by 1 base, with 17 bases between the two germline ends. Germline loops: CDR1 PRHDT, CDR2 FYEKMQ (reference sequence). This CDR3 spans 16 amino acids.

This clone was picked up one time. The chain has TRBV6-1 and TRBJ1-2; D is possibly TRBD1 (5 bases). Per the germline V gene, CDR1 is MNHNS and CDR2 is SASEGT. Deletions cut 3 bases from V and 2 bases from J, with 7 bases between. The CDR3 extends over 13 amino acids. CDR3 residues: CASSDRVNYGYTF. The CDR3 DNA follows: TGTGCCAGCAGTGACAGGGTAAACTATGGCTACACCTTC.

This chain connects TRBV7-7 to TRBJ2-5; D may be TRBD2 (5 bases). The germline V and J ends were trimmed by 5 bases and 5 bases, with 21 bases remaining between them. The CDR3 spans 16 residues. CDR1 SSHAT and CDR2 FNYEAQ come from the germline V gene (reference sequence). The chain's CDR3 is CASSPTQPGTSETQYF. CDR3 sequence (DNA): TGTGCCAGCAGCCCCACCCAACCGGGAACTTCGGAGACCCAGTACTTC.

The V call is TRBV30, the J call TRBJ1-2; no firm D call. This CDR3 has 14 residues. Germline loops: CDR1 GTSNPN, CDR2 SVGIG (reference sequence). V lost 1 base, J lost 2 bases, and 11 bases lay in between. CDR3 protein: CAWSAVSVNYGYTF. The CDR3 DNA reads as TGTGCCTGGAGTGCCGTTTCAGTGAACTATGGCTACACCTTC.

The chain uses TRBV27 and TRBJ2-1; TRBD1 agrees at 7 bases. Trimming cost V 3 bases and J 10 bases; bases outside gene matches: 12. The V gene's germline CDR1 is MNHEY and CDR2 SMNVEV (reference sequence). The CDR3 extends over 15 amino acids. CDR3 coding DNA: TGTGCCAGCAGTTTCGGCTCCCCGACAGGGCGCGAGCAGTTCTTC. Its translation is CASSFGSPTGREQFF.

V gene TRBV10-1 combines with J gene TRBJ2-7; D possibly corresponds to TRBD2 (5 bases). The V end lost 4 bases, the J end lost 5 bases, and 6 bases lay between the germline ends. This CDR3 is built from 11 residues. Germline CDR1 is WNHNN and CDR2 is SYGVQD (reference sequence). CDR3 in amino acids: CASSVGNEQYF. The CDR3 bases are TGCGCCAGCAGTGTCGGGAACGAGCAGTACTTC.

The rearrangement joins TRBV29-1 to TRBJ2-7, with TRBD1 matching over 11 bases. CDR3 length: 14 amino acids. Losses at the gene ends were 6 bases for V and 3 bases for J; bases not matched to a gene: 7. Germline CDR1 and CDR2: SQVTM and ANQGSEA. CDR3: CSVAPGTGGYEQYF. CDR3 coding DNA: TGCAGCGTGGCTCCGGGGACAGGGGGCTACGAGCAGTACTTC.

The V call is TRBV7-2, the J call TRBJ2-1, with TRBD1 matching over 7 bases. The J segment lost 4 bases and the V segment lost 6 bases, leaving 9 bases of the junction unmatched. Germline CDR1 reads SGHTA; CDR2 reads FQGNSA. This CDR3 spans 15 amino acids. CDR3 residues: CASRAPGQNYNEQFF. The CDR3 DNA follows: TGTGCCAGCAGAGCGCCGGGACAGAATTACAATGAGCAGTTCTTC. The full variable domain, rest sourced from reference TRBV7-2 and TRBJ2-1, is GAGVSQSPSNKVTEKGKDVELRCDPISGHTALYWYRQSLGQGLEFLIYFQGNSAPDKSGLPSDRFSAERTGGSVSTLTIQRTQQEDSAVYLCASRAPGQNYNEQFFGPGTRLTVL.

J is TRBJ1-2 and V is TRBV11-3; tentatively, D is TRBD1 (5 bases). This CDR3 contains 15 residues. The germline V gene encodes CDR1 SGHNT and CDR2 YENEEA. Trimming took 0 bases from V and 6 from J, leaving 14 bases between them. The DNA for the CDR3 is TGTGCCAGCAGCTTAGAATTCGTGTCAGGGCATGGCTACACCTTC. Translating it yields CASSLEFVSGHGYTF. Complete variable domain (other parts from reference TRBV11-3 and TRBJ1-2): EAGVVQSPRYKIIEKKQPVAFWCNPISGHNTLYWYLQNLGQGPELLIRYENEEAVDDSQLPKDRFSAERLKGVDSTLKIQPAELGDSAVYLCASSLEFVSGHGYTFGSGTRLTVV.

This chain uses TRBV2 with TRBJ2-5; D is possibly TRBD2 (6 bases). Germline V gene sequence: CDR1 SNHLY, CDR2 FYNNEI. This CDR3 has 15 amino acids. V gave up 8 bases and J gave up 2 bases, with 18 bases separating them. The CDR3 DNA reads TGTGCCAGCTCGGGCCGGGCGGGGCCTCAAGAGACCCAGTACTTC. This codes for CASSGRAGPQETQYF.

This sequence joins TRBV18 and TRBJ1-5; tentatively, D is TRBD1 (5 bases). The V gene lost 2 bases and the J gene lost 6 bases, with 14 bases spanning the gap. This CDR3 has 15 amino acids. Per the germline V gene, CDR1 is KGHSH and CDR2 is LQKENI. CDR3 in DNA: TGTGCCAGCTCACCAGAACAGGCGGGGGGTCAGCCCCAGCATTTT. It is translated as CASSPEQAGGQPQHF.

The chain carries TRBV5-1 and TRBJ2-7, with a tentative D call TRBD2 (6 bases). The CDR3 is 14 amino acids. CDR1 is SGHRS and CDR2 is YFSETQ in the germline V gene. Trimming left V 0 bases short and J 4 bases short, with 11 bases between. CDR3 DNA: TGCGCCAGCAGCTTGGGAGGGGAGGTGTACGAGCAGTACTTC. It specifies CASSLGGEVYEQYF.

This sequence joins TRBV27 and TRBJ1-3; 10 nucleotides match TRBD1. The CDR3 has 15 amino acids. Trimming removed 4 bases from V and 0 bases from J; junction bases left unmatched: 0. The germline V gene encodes CDR1 MNHEY and CDR2 SMNVEV (reference sequence). The DNA of the CDR3 is TGTGCCAGCAGTTGGACAGGGGGCTCTGGAAACACCATATATTTT. Amino acid sequence: CASSWTGGSGNTIYF.